This entry lists 15 T cell receptor beta chains sequenced from one sample in a study of metastatic and nonmetastatic thyroid tumors. None of the patients had undergone any treatment ahead of thyroid surgery. Via MiXCR, TCRdb re-called the PCR reads. In the table there are about 13,000 clones, about 25% of which are singletons. Sequencing was performed on blood. All receptors derive from a female donor with papillary thyroid cancer or a benign thyroid nodule (not recorded which). Some clones in this sample may be carry-over from other donors' samples.

This clone was counted at least ten times. V and J are TRBV5-1 and TRBJ2-1; 8 bases fit TRBD2. CDR1 is SGHRS and CDR2 is YFSETQ in the germline V gene. The CDR3 covers 16 residues. The V segment lost 4 bases and the J segment 3 bases; nucleotides outside the gene matches: 9. The CDR3 DNA follows: TGCGCCAGCAGCCCCAGCCCTAGCGGGCTCTACAATGAGCAGTTCTTC. This sequence encodes CASSPSPSGLYNEQFF.

By share, this clone counts as medium-sized. The chain has TRBV24-1 and TRBJ1-2, with D uncertain. Trimming removed 9 bases at V and 2 bases at J, with 6 bases between. Germline loops: CDR1 KGHDR, CDR2 SFDVKD. This CDR3 is 11 amino acids long. CDR3 sequence reads: CATLGNYGYTF. The CDR3 nucleotides read TGTGCCACCCTCGGGAACTATGGCTACACCTTC.

This clone was observed a few times. This sequence may be a read error, since a much larger clone differs from it by one base. The genes are TRBV29-1 and TRBJ2-3; 7 nucleotides match TRBD2. This CDR3 has 14 residues. The V and J ends lost 5 bases and 3 bases, in that order; junction bases with no gene match: 8. The V gene's germline CDR1 is SQVTM and CDR2 ANQGSEA. The CDR3 nucleotides read TGCAGCGTTAGGACTAACGGGAGGACAGATACGCAGTATTTT. Translating it yields CSVRTNGRTDTQYF.

This clone is termed medium-sized. The rearrangement uses TRBV12-3 or TRBV12-4 and TRBJ2-2; 8 bases map to TRBD1. The CDR3 length is 15 residues. Trimming at V came to 3 bases and at J to 1 base, leaving 1 base not matched to a gene. CDR3 sequence: CASSFGTGNTGELFF. CDR3 nucleotides: TGTGCCAGCAGTTTTGGGACAGGGAACACCGGGGAGCTGTTTTTT.

This clone was seen at least ten times. This could be a read error, since a much larger clone is one nucleotide away. The CDR3 region has the DNA TGTGCCAGCAGCACGACCGGGACTAGCGGGTGGATCAATGAGCAGTCCTTC. It specifies CASSTTGTSGWINEQSF. The chain combines TRBV13 with TRBJ2-1; 12 bases match TRBD2. CDR1 and CDR2 (germline): PRHDT, FYEKMQ (reference sequence). This CDR3 region has 17 residues.

This clone was counted at least ten times. The rearrangement joins TRBV11-1 to TRBJ2-3; the match to TRBD1 covers 8 bases. Germline CDR1 reads SGHAT; CDR2 reads FQDESV (reference sequence). The CDR3 is 16 residues long. Trimming removed 3 bases from V and 0 bases from J; junction bases left unmatched: 5. CDR3 DNA sequence: TGTGCCAGCAGCTTTCCAACAGGGGGGAGCACAGATACGCAGTATTTT. It specifies CASSFPTGGSTDTQYF.

This clone was counted a few times. The chain links TRBV6-2 or TRBV6-3 to TRBJ1-3; D is undetermined. The CDR3 has 13 residues. CDR1 MNHEY and CDR2 SVGEGT come from the germline V gene. V gave up 5 bases and J gave up 1 base, with 6 bases separating them. The DNA for the CDR3 is TGTGCCAGCAGTCCATATTCTGGAAACACCATATATTTT. This codes for CASSPYSGNTIYF.

The chain's CDR3 is CASSRREGKSYGYTF. CDR3 DNA: TGTGCCAGCAGCCGCCGAGAAGGAAAATCCTATGGCTACACCTTC. The chain links TRBV5-4 to TRBJ1-2, with D unclear. The CDR3 covers 15 residues. V shed 4 bases and J shed 4 bases, with 17 bases lying between them. Germline V lookup: CDR1 SGHNT, CDR2 YYREEE (reference sequence).

Sample share makes this clone medium-sized. The chain has TRBV6-1 and TRBJ2-1; D may correspond to TRBD1 or TRBD2 (5 bases each). V lost 6 bases, J lost 4 bases, and 16 bases lay in between. The CDR3 is made up of 15 amino acids. In germline, CDR1 is MNHNS, CDR2 SASEGT. CDR3 in amino acids: CASSLRQGAYNEQFF. DNA of the CDR3: TGTGCCAGCAGCCTTCGGCAGGGAGCTTACAATGAGCAGTTCTTC.

By its share, this clone is medium-sized. The J gene is TRBJ1-1, the V gene TRBV6-1, with D tentatively TRBD1 (5 bases). Trimming removed 10 bases from V and 4 bases from J, with 19 bases in between. Looked up from germline, CDR1 is MNHNS and CDR2 is SASEGT. This CDR3 contains 14 residues. The CDR3 DNA reads as TGTGCCACCTATCCAGGGCGATGGGGCACTGAAGCTTTCTTT. Its protein is CATYPGRWGTEAFF.

In its sample, this clone is medium-sized. This chain joins TRBV12-3 or TRBV12-4 and TRBJ2-5; either TRBD1 or TRBD2 may fit D (6 bases each). The V and J ends lost 6 bases and 4 bases respectively, with 12 bases between them. The CDR3 runs to 13 residues. The CDR3, as DNA: TGTGCCAGCAGCCGCGGGACAAGAGAGACCCAGTACTTC. Translated: CASSRGTRETQYF.

This clone was seen more than once but under ten times. The V and J genes are TRBV12-3 or TRBV12-4 and TRBJ2-1, with D perhaps given as TRBD1 or TRBD2 (5 bases each). Deletions cut 1 base from V and 7 bases from J, with 20 bases between. The CDR3 covers 17 residues. CDR3 in amino acids: CASSLGTAPWGRNEQFF. For the CDR3, the DNA is TGTGCCAGCAGTTTAGGGACGGCACCATGGGGGAGAAATGAGCAGTTCTTC.

The table lists this clone with a few counts. The chain uses TRBV6-1 and TRBJ1-1, with D hard to call. The germline V gene encodes CDR1 MNHNS and CDR2 SASEGT. CDR3 length: 14 residues. V was cut by 2 bases and J by 3 bases, with 10 bases left in between. CDR3 DNA: TGTGCCAGCAGTGAAAGCCCGGGGTACACTGAAGCTTTCTTT. It codes for CASSESPGYTEAFF.

This clone came up many times. The CDR3 reads CASSLEGYEQYF. In nucleotides, the CDR3 is TGTGCCAGCAGCTTAGAAGGATACGAGCAGTACTTC. The chain combines TRBV11-2 with TRBJ2-7, with no clear D. This CDR3 contains 12 residues. Per germline, CDR1 SGHAT and CDR2 FQNNGV. V dropped 0 bases and J dropped 4 bases, with 4 bases sitting between them.

This clone is termed medium-sized (0.01 to 0.1%). The genes are TRBV7-8 and TRBJ1-2, with D uncertain. Germline CDR1 SGHVS, CDR2 FQNEAQ. Trimming took 1 base from V and 2 from J, leaving 8 bases between them. The CDR3 runs to 14 residues. The CDR3 protein is CASSLVSGNYGYTF. The CDR3 coding sequence is TGTGCCAGCAGCTTAGTATCGGGGAACTATGGCTACACCTTC.